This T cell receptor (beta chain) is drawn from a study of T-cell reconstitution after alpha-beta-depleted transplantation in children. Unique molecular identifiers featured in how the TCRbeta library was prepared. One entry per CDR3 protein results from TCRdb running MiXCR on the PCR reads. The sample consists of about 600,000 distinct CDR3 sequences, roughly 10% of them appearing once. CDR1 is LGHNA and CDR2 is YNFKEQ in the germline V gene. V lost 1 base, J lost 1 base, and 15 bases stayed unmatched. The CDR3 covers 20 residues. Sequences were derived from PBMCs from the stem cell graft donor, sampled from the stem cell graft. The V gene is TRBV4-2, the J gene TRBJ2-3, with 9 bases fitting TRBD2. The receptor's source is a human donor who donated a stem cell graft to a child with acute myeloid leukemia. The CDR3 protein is CASSQAPFGREGRGTDTQYF. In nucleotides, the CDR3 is TGTGCCAGCAGCCAAGCCCCCTTTGGGCGGGAGGGCCGGGGCACAGATACGCAGTATTTT.